Below, 5 T cell receptor beta chains from the same sample are listed, as sequenced in a study of pediatric ulcerative colitis. Profiling relied on immunoSEQ multiplex PCR, and the TCRdb table lists in-frame clones only, not all of them. The table shows about 60,000 clones, with around 86% occurring only once. The sample consisted of blood. The source of these receptors is a boy aged 5-17 years who was a control in a study of pediatric ulcerative colitis.

The chain employs TRBV21-1 and TRBJ2-7; TRBD2 is the table's D call and was not checked against the DNA. TRBV21-1 constitutes a pseudogene. CDR3 length: 14 residues. CDR3 residues: CASSKFRDSYEQYF. The CDR3 nucleotides are TGTGCCAGCAGCAAGTTTCGGGATTCCTACGAGCAGTACTTC.

V gene TRBV7-2 combines with J gene TRBJ2-3; D ambiguous. CDR3 length: 13 amino acids. The V gene lost 5 bases and the J gene lost 6 bases, with 12 bases spanning the gap. Germline V gene data show CDR1 as SGHTA and CDR2 as FQGNSA. In DNA form, the CDR3 reads TGTGCCAGCAGCCGGCCGGGTATCGATACGCAGTATTTT. Its translation is CASSRPGIDTQYF.

The gene calls are TRBV6-1 and TRBJ2-1; 7 nucleotides align to TRBD2. Per the germline V gene, CDR1 is MNHNS and CDR2 is SASEGT. The CDR3 has 16 residues. Trimming took 4 bases from V and 0 from J; bases not matched to a gene: 6. As DNA, the CDR3 is TGTGCCAGCAGTGCTAGCGGTTATAGCTCCTACAATGAGCAGTTCTTC. It yields the protein CASSASGYSSYNEQFF.

The chain joins TRBV7-2 to TRBJ2-5, with 9 nucleotides matching TRBD2. V lost 7 bases and J lost 0; bases outside the gene matches: 9. The CDR3 length is 16 residues. Looked up from germline, CDR1 is SGHTA and CDR2 is FQGNSA. The CDR3 loop reads CASTLGVAGDQETQYF. CDR3 sequence (DNA): TGTGCCAGCACCCTAGGGGTAGCGGGGGACCAAGAGACCCAGTACTTC.

The sample holds one count of this clone. The chain recombines TRBV4-3 with TRBJ1-6, with D possibly being TRBD1 (5 bases). This CDR3 has 16 amino acids. CDR1 is LGHNA, CDR2 YSLEER, per germline. Deletions cut 0 bases from V and 4 bases from J, with 10 bases between. CDR3 in amino acids: CASSQDGAGYNSPLHF. CDR3 bases: TGCGCCAGCAGCCAAGACGGGGCAGGGTATAATTCACCCCTCCACTTT.